One sample yielded the 13 T cell receptor beta chains listed below, sequenced in a study of blood T cell repertoires in COVID-19. Profiled with immunoSEQ multiplex PCR; TCRdb holds only in-frame clones, not every one. Seen here are approximately 200,000 clones, 80% to 90% observed once, and the top ten hold approximately 3.4%. Input material: PBMCs or T cells enriched from blood (not recorded which). The receptors were gathered from a woman under 30 in a cohort exposed to, infected with or recovered from COVID-19 (not recorded which).

The J gene is TRBJ2-7, the V gene TRBV29-1; D unclear. The CDR3 length is 14 residues. V was clipped by 7 bases and J by 3 bases, with 19 bases between them. The germline V gene has CDR1 SQVTM and CDR2 ANQGSEA. CDR3 DNA sequence: TGCAGCGCCAGTCCAGGCACAAGTTTCTACGAGCAGTACTTC. Its translation: CSASPGTSFYEQYF.

This chain connects TRBV28 to TRBJ1-5; TRBD1 is a possible D gene (5 bases). This CDR3 is 16 amino acids long. Deletions cut 6 bases from V and 2 bases from J, with 17 bases between. Germline-derived CDR1 and CDR2 are MDHEN and SYDVKM. DNA of the CDR3: TGTGCCAGCAGCCGGGGGGGGGATGTAGGCAATCAGCCCCAGCATTTT. It specifies CASSRGGDVGNQPQHF.

The rearrangement uses TRBV14 and TRBJ1-6; D ambiguous. Trimming cost V 5 bases and J 10 bases, with 15 bases left between them. CDR1 is SGHDN, CDR2 FVKESK, per germline. The CDR3 length is 14 residues. Written as DNA, the CDR3 is TGTGCCAGCAGCATCAGGCCCTCTCGGTCACCCCTCCACTTT. Amino acid sequence: CASSIRPSRSPLHF.

The DNA of the CDR3 is TGTGCCAGCAGCCTCCGGACATCCGGGACTAGGGCAGAGCAGTTCTTC. This translates into CASSLRTSGTRAEQFF. The chain couples TRBV3-1 (or the pseudogene TRBV3-2) to TRBJ2-1; 8 positions agree with TRBD2. The CDR3 contains 16 residues. J was trimmed by 10 bases and V by 4 bases; bases with no gene match: 15. Germline V gene data show CDR1 as LGHDT and CDR2 as YNNKEL (reference sequence).

The V call is TRBV27, the J call TRBJ2-4; D is unresolved. The CDR3 has 15 amino acids. Trimming shortened V by 5 bases and J by 0 bases, and 11 bases separated the two germline ends. CDR1 is MNHEY and CDR2 is SMNVEV in the germline V gene (reference sequence). DNA of the CDR3: TGTGCCAGCAGTCCACTAAGTCTAGCCAAAAACATTCAGTACTTC. Translation gives CASSPLSLAKNIQYF.

The rearrangement links TRBV24-1 to TRBJ1-2, with 7 bases identical to TRBD1. J was trimmed by 8 bases and V by 1 base; bases with no gene match: 6. Germline CDR1 is KGHDR and CDR2 is SFDVKD. The CDR3 runs to 14 residues. CDR3 amino acids: CATSDLTGVGGYTF. The CDR3 DNA reads as TGTGCCACCAGTGATTTAACAGGGGTCGGAGGCTACACCTTC.

This chain links TRBV28 with TRBJ1-2; maybe TRBD1 (6 bases). V was trimmed by 5 bases and J by 4 bases, leaving 17 bases between them. This CDR3 is 15 amino acids long. The germline CDR1 and CDR2 sequences are MDHEN and SYDVKM. CDR3 sequence reads: CASSTTTGSLYGYTF. The CDR3 DNA reads as TGTGCCAGCAGTACCACGACAGGCTCTCTCTATGGCTACACCTTC.

This sequence joins TRBV5-5 and TRBJ1-3; D may be TRBD1 (5 bases). Trimming stripped 0 bases from V and 1 base from J, with 8 bases between. The germline V gene has CDR1 SGHKS and CDR2 YYEKEE (reference sequence). The length of the CDR3 is 15 residues. CDR3 in DNA: TGTGCCAGCAGCTTGGTCGGGACTTCTGGAAACACCATATATTTT. Amino acid sequence: CASSLVGTSGNTIYF.

The chain is built from TRBV10-3 and TRBJ1-5; D call uncertain. V dropped 0 bases and J dropped 0 bases, with 3 bases sitting between them. Germline V gives CDR1 ENHRY, CDR2 SYGVKD. The CDR3 runs to 14 residues. DNA of the CDR3: TGTGCCATCAGTGAGTCCGTTAGCAATCAGCCCCAGCATTTT. It encodes CAISESVSNQPQHF.

The gene calls are TRBV4-2 and TRBJ1-4, with a tentative D call TRBD1 (6 bases). V was clipped by 0 bases and J by 8 bases, with 10 bases between them. Germline-derived CDR1 and CDR2 are LGHNA and YNFKEQ. There are 14 residues in the CDR3. CDR3 amino acids: CASSQDRTVEKLFF. CDR3 coding DNA: TGTGCCAGCAGCCAAGACAGGACAGTCGAAAAACTGTTTTTT.

The chain recombines TRBV2 with TRBJ1-1, with a tentative D call TRBD1 (6 bases). This CDR3 is 14 amino acids long. V was clipped by 2 bases and J by 3 bases, with 10 bases between them. Germline V gene sequence: CDR1 SNHLY, CDR2 FYNNEI. For the CDR3, the DNA is TGTGCCAGCAGTGAACCGGGACACGACACTGAAGCTTTCTTT. Amino acid sequence: CASSEPGHDTEAFF. The full variable domain, in which reference TRBV2 and TRBJ1-1 provide the parts outside the CDR3, is EPEVTQTPSHQVTQMGQEVILRCVPISNHLYFYWYRQILGQKVEFLVSFYNNEISEKSEIFDDQFSVERPDGSNFTLKIRSTKLEDSAMYFCASSEPGHDTEAFFGQGTRLTVV.

The chain links TRBV5-1 to TRBJ2-7; a possible D gene is TRBD1 (6 bases). The V end lost 0 bases, the J end lost 2 bases, and 15 bases lay between the germline ends. The CDR3 totals 16 residues. Germline lookup yields CDR1 SGHRS and CDR2 YFSETQ. The DNA of the CDR3 is TGCGCCAGCAGCTTGGGGTACGGGACAAGGACCTACGAGCAGTACTTC. Protein product: CASSLGYGTRTYEQYF.

J is TRBJ2-1 and V is TRBV9; 10 bases align to TRBD2. V shed 1 base and J 8 bases; nucleotides not matched to a gene: 9. Germline values: CDR1 SGDLS, CDR2 YYNGEE. The CDR3 is 16 residues long. The CDR3 here is CASSVLAGVGVYEQFF. In DNA, the CDR3 is TGTGCCAGCAGCGTACTAGCGGGAGTAGGGGTTTATGAGCAGTTCTTC.